Presented here are 28 T cell receptor beta chains from one specimen sequenced in a study of shared clonotypes between healthy human individuals. Produced via immunoSEQ multiplex PCR; TCRdb's table is partial and in-frame only. This sample yields about 690,000 clones, of which roughly 88% are seen a single time; roughly 36% belongs to the top ten. Source material: memory CD8+ T cells from PBMCs. The subset here: CD45RO+ cells pooled with CCR7-negative TemRA cells. Every receptor here comes from a man aged 18 to 29 in good health. Some clones in this sample may be carry-over from other donors' samples.

The chain uses TRBV11-2 and TRBJ1-2; TRBD1 is a possible D gene (5 bases). V was clipped by 5 bases and J by 6 bases, with 19 bases between them. There are 15 residues in the CDR3. Germline V gives CDR1 SGHAT, CDR2 FQNNGV. In DNA form, the CDR3 reads TGTGCCAGCAGCAGCACCAGAGAAAGGGACCATGGCTACACCTTC. Its protein is CASSSTRERDHGYTF.

This chain connects TRBV28 to TRBJ1-2; no definite D call. V lost 4 bases to trimming and J lost 7 bases, with 19 bases between them. This CDR3 comprises 15 residues. CDR1 MDHEN and CDR2 SYDVKM come from the germline V gene. CDR3 nucleotides: TGTGCCAGCAGTTGGCCCGCCCGGGCCTCGGGTGGCTACACCTTC. Amino acids: CASSWPARASGGYTF.

The chain links TRBV2 to TRBJ2-5; 11 nucleotides line up with TRBD2. Germline loops: CDR1 SNHLY, CDR2 FYNNEI. V lost 5 bases, J lost 4 bases, and 6 bases stayed unmatched. This CDR3 spans 15 amino acids. The CDR3 loop is CASSSLAGELETQYF. DNA of the CDR3: TGTGCCAGCAGTTCACTAGCGGGAGAACTAGAGACCCAGTACTTC.

The gene calls are TRBV12-5 and TRBJ1-1; D gene ambiguous. Per the germline V gene, CDR1 is LGHNT and CDR2 is FRNRAP. Trimming stripped 1 base from V and 3 bases from J, with 15 bases between. This CDR3 has 16 amino acids. The CDR3 bases are TGTGCTAGTGGTTTGGAGCCCCTAGGGTTGGACACTGAAGCTTTCTTT. Translated: CASGLEPLGLDTEAFF.

This rearrangement joins TRBV27 to TRBJ2-7, with D maybe TRBD1 (6 bases). The CDR3 consists of 14 residues. Germline CDR1 reads MNHEY; CDR2 reads SMNVEV (reference sequence). V was trimmed by 6 bases and J by 0 bases, leaving 12 bases between them. CDR3 in amino acids: CASRKQGPSYEQYF. In nucleotides, the CDR3 is TGTGCCAGCAGAAAACAGGGTCCCTCCTACGAGCAGTACTTC.

This clone was seen more than once but under ten times. The rearrangement joins TRBV7-3 to TRBJ2-1; D is unresolved. This CDR3 spans 12 amino acids. The V and J ends lost 4 bases and 7 bases respectively, with 8 bases between them. Germline V lookup: CDR1 SGHTA, CDR2 FQGTGA. The CDR3 nucleotides read TGTGCCAGCAGCTCACCAGGAAATGAGCAGTTCTTC. This encodes CASSSPGNEQFF.

The chain combines TRBV9 with TRBJ2-7; 7 nucleotides match TRBD1. The V gene end was trimmed by 0 bases and the J gene end by 4 bases; junction bases not matched to a gene: 7. This CDR3 has 15 amino acids. The germline V gene encodes CDR1 SGDLS and CDR2 YYNGEE. The CDR3 nucleotides read TGTGCCAGCAGCGTAGGGGACAGCCTATCTTACGAGCAGTACTTC. This gives the protein CASSVGDSLSYEQYF.

This clone was detected only once. V and J are TRBV19 and TRBJ1-4; D call uncertain. CDR1 and CDR2 from the germline V gene are LNHDA and SQIVND (reference sequence). Trimming cost V 6 bases and J 0 bases, with 11 bases left between them. This CDR3 has 15 amino acids. CDR3 sequence: CASSVDTATNEKLFF. The CDR3 DNA reads TGTGCCAGTAGCGTCGACACTGCAACTAATGAAAAACTGTTTTTT.

The V and J genes are TRBV7-2 and TRBJ1-1; D remains unclear. Germline CDR1 and CDR2: SGHTA and FQGNSA. The CDR3 runs 15 residues. V shed 8 bases and J shed 8 bases, with 24 bases lying between them. Here the CDR3 DNA reads TGTGCCAGCGGCCCGGTGGGGAACCCTATACGAGAAGCTTTCTTT. It codes for CASGPVGNPIREAFF.

Worth noting for this clone: Other nucleotide sequences from this sample produce the same CDR3. CDR3 nucleotide sequence: TGTGCCAGCAGTTTCGGGATGAACACTGAAGCTTTCTTT. Translation: CASSFGMNTEAFF. V gene TRBV27 combines with J gene TRBJ1-1; D is undetermined. The CDR3 length is 13 residues. V was trimmed by 3 bases and J by 0 bases, leaving 5 bases between them. CDR1 and CDR2 (germline): MNHEY, SMNVEV (reference sequence).

The J gene is TRBJ1-1, the V gene TRBV7-9, with D possibly being TRBD1 (6 bases). V shed 5 bases and J shed 1 base, with 11 bases lying between them. The length of the CDR3 is 14 residues. Per the germline V gene, CDR1 is SEHNR and CDR2 is FQNEAQ (reference sequence). The CDR3 reads CASSRTEKNTEAFF. CDR3 DNA: TGTGCCAGCAGCCGGACAGAGAAGAACACTGAAGCTTTCTTT.

The V and J genes are TRBV7-9 and TRBJ2-1; D may be TRBD2 (5 bases). Germline CDR1 is SEHNR and CDR2 is FQNEAQ (reference sequence). The CDR3 contains 15 residues. The V gene lost 0 bases and the J gene lost 8 bases, with 14 bases spanning the gap. CDR3 sequence reads: CASSLAYGPGDEQFF. DNA for the CDR3: TGTGCCAGCAGCTTAGCTTACGGACCCGGGGATGAGCAGTTCTTC. Filled out from reference TRBV7-9 and TRBJ2-1, the complete variable domain reads DTGVSQNPRHKITKRGQNVTFRCDPISEHNRLYWYRQTLGQGPEFLTYFQNEAQLEKSRLLSDRFSAERPKGSFSTLEIQRTEQGDSAMYLCASSLAYGPGDEQFFGPGTRLTVL.

The chain is built from TRBV5-6 and TRBJ2-7; D is possibly TRBD1 (5 bases). CDR1 is SGHDT and CDR2 is YYEEEE in the germline V gene. The CDR3 is 13 residues long. V lost 6 bases and J lost 2, with 12 bases in between. The CDR3 loop is CASNAGLTYEQYF. CDR3 in DNA: TGTGCCAGCAATGCAGGGTTAACCTACGAGCAGTACTTC. Looking up the rest from reference TRBV5-6 and TRBJ2-7 gives the full variable domain: DAGVTQSPTHLIKTRGQQVTLRCSPKSGHDTVSWYQQALGQGPQFIFQYYEEEERQRGNFPDRFSGHQFPNYSSELNVNALLLGDSALYLCASNAGLTYEQYFGPGTRLTVT.

The V and J genes are TRBV6-5 and TRBJ2-4; D may be TRBD2 (6 bases). V dropped 6 bases and J dropped 0 bases, with 12 bases sitting between them. CDR3 size: 15 residues. Looked up from germline, CDR1 is MNHEY and CDR2 is SVGAGI. CDR3 nucleotide sequence: TGTGCCAGCAGGCCTGAGGGACTAGCCAAAAACATTCAGTACTTC. It translates to CASRPEGLAKNIQYF.

The V call is TRBV28, the J call TRBJ2-7; D is perhaps TRBD2 (6 bases). The CDR3 sequence is 16 residues long. Germline loops: CDR1 MDHEN, CDR2 SYDVKM. V lost 4 bases and J 0 bases, leaving 16 bases between the germline ends. The CDR3 DNA is TGTGCCAGCAGTTCGCCCCTCCGGGGGAGCTCCTACGAGCAGTACTTC. It translates to CASSSPLRGSSYEQYF.

The chain links TRBV27 to TRBJ2-6; no clear D gene. This CDR3 is built from 17 residues. The V end was cut by 6 bases, the J end by 0 bases, with 15 bases between. CDR1 is MNHEY and CDR2 is SMNVEV in the germline V gene (reference sequence). The CDR3 nucleotides are TGTGCCAGCAGCTCAAAGGATATCTACTCTGGGGCCAACGTCCTGACTTTC. Its protein product is CASSSKDIYSGANVLTF.

The V gene is TRBV5-8, the J gene TRBJ2-3; 7 positions agree with TRBD1. Germline loops: CDR1 SGHTS, CDR2 YDEGEE. Trimming took 4 bases from V and 1 from J; bases not matched to a gene: 6. This CDR3 is 15 amino acids long. CDR3 DNA sequence: TGTGCCAGCAGCAAGGGACAGCAACGCACAGATACGCAGTATTTT. Protein sequence: CASSKGQQRTDTQYF.

The V call is TRBV7-9, the J call TRBJ2-3; D remains ambiguous. CDR3 size: 13 residues. Germline V lookup: CDR1 SEHNR, CDR2 FQNEAQ (reference sequence). Trimming cost V 2 bases and J 6 bases, with 9 bases left between them. DNA of the CDR3: TGTGCCAGCAGCTTACCTCCCCGGGATACGCAGTATTTT. It specifies CASSLPPRDTQYF.

CDR3 in amino acids: CASRFRDTQYF. The CDR3 DNA is TGTGCCAGCAGATTCCGGGATACGCAGTATTTT. The chain links TRBV6-5 to TRBJ2-3, with D unresolved. The ends were cut back, 6 bases at V and 6 bases at J, with 7 bases in the middle. This CDR3 has 11 amino acids. Per the germline V gene, CDR1 is MNHEY and CDR2 is SVGAGI.

The chain uses TRBV9 and TRBJ2-7, with 8 bases aligning to TRBD2. This CDR3 has 15 amino acids. Trimming at V came to 4 bases and at J to 2 bases, leaving 8 bases not matched to a gene. Per the germline V gene, CDR1 is SGDLS and CDR2 is YYNGEE. This CDR3 is CASSLGLAAPYEQYF. The CDR3 region has the DNA TGTGCCAGCAGCCTCGGACTAGCTGCCCCCTACGAGCAGTACTTC.

The chain combines TRBV20-1 with TRBJ1-2; D unresolved. V shed 1 base and J shed 12 bases, with 6 bases lying between them. The V gene's germline CDR1 is DFQATT and CDR2 SNEGSKA (reference sequence). This CDR3 is 9 amino acids long. This CDR3 reads CSARGPNTF. The CDR3 DNA is TGCAGTGCTAGAGGCCCGAACACCTTC.

J is TRBJ1-1 and V is TRBV6-5, with D perhaps matching TRBD1 (6 bases). The germline gives CDR1 MNHEY, CDR2 SVGAGI. Between the trimmed V and J ends, which lost 0 bases and 5 bases, there was a span of 13 bases. The CDR3 contains 15 residues. CDR3 bases: TGTGCCAGCAGTTACTCAGGGGGGGTCCGTACTGAAGCTTTCTTT. Protein product: CASSYSGGVRTEAFF.

The chain employs TRBV27 and TRBJ2-3; TRBD1 might be the D (5 bases). CDR1 is MNHEY, CDR2 SMNVEV, per germline (reference sequence). The CDR3 runs 15 residues. Deletions cut 4 bases from V and 2 bases from J, with 13 bases between. The CDR3 loop reads CASSSRQGYTDTQYF. The CDR3 coding sequence is TGTGCCAGCAGTTCGCGCCAGGGATACACAGATACGCAGTATTTT.

This chain links TRBV27 with TRBJ2-5, with D unclear. The germline V and J ends were trimmed by 1 base and 2 bases, with 11 bases remaining between them. The CDR3 extends over 15 amino acids. Germline V gene data show CDR1 as MNHEY and CDR2 as SMNVEV (reference sequence). This CDR3 is CASSLYPDGQETQYF. The CDR3 nucleotides are TGTGCCAGCAGTTTATATCCGGACGGACAAGAGACCCAGTACTTC.

The chain links TRBV6-6 to TRBJ2-3; D uncertain. The V gene lost 8 bases and the J gene lost 5 bases, with 8 bases spanning the gap. The CDR3 has 11 amino acids. Germline assignment: CDR1 MNHNY and CDR2 SVGAGI (reference sequence). The CDR3 nucleotides read TGTGCCAGCTTAAGAGGAGATACGCAGTATTTT. Protein: CASLRGDTQYF.

As DNA, the CDR3 is TGTGCCAGCAGTTTAACGGGAGTCGGTTTAAGGGAGCAGTTCTTC. As protein: CASSLTGVGLREQFF. This chain joins TRBV27 and TRBJ2-1, with D tentatively TRBD2 (6 bases). Deletions cut 2 bases from V and 10 bases from J, with 18 bases between. The germline V gene encodes CDR1 MNHEY and CDR2 SMNVEV (reference sequence). The length of the CDR3 is 15 residues.

V and J are TRBV5-1 and TRBJ2-7; no reliable D call. In germline, CDR1 is SGHRS, CDR2 YFSETQ. Trimming shortened V by 2 bases and J by 0 bases, and 12 bases separated the two germline ends. The CDR3 totals 15 residues. For the CDR3, the DNA is TGCGCCAGCAGCTTTCCAGAGTCGAGCTCCTACGAGCAGTACTTC. This codes for CASSFPESSSYEQYF.

The rearrangement joins TRBV27 to TRBJ2-7; the D gene is possibly TRBD1 (5 bases). In germline, CDR1 is MNHEY, CDR2 SMNVEV (reference sequence). This CDR3 has 14 residues. Trimming took off 8 bases at V and 3 bases at J, with 17 bases between the two ends. In DNA, the CDR3 is TGTGCCAGCTCCCACGTAGGGGATAACTACGAGCAGTACTTC. This sequence encodes CASSHVGDNYEQYF.